This is a list of T cell receptor beta chains from one sample in a study of OX40 agonist ivuxolimab in advanced cancers. Libraries were prepared by immunoSEQ multiplex PCR; TCRdb keeps only in-frame clonotypes and omits some of them. The data contain about 99,000 clones, 90% to 95% of them singletons. Sequenced here: CD4+ or CD8+ T cells sorted from blood, sampled in a trial of the OX40 agonist ivuxolimab. Receptor source: an adult with an advanced solid tumor such as melanoma, head and neck, liver or kidney cancer. The CDR3 runs from the conserved cysteine through the conserved F or W. D genes are given only for firm matches. Where a row states a size, it is once, few, many or the class of an expanded clone; other rows omit it.

d_gene: -; j_gene: TRBJ2-2; v_gene: TRBV4-1; abundance: -; CDR3aa: CASSQVTGANTGELFF; CDR3nt: TGCGCCAGCAGCCAAGTTACAGGTGCGAACACCGGGGAGCTGTTTTTT
d_gene: -; j_gene: TRBJ1-5; v_gene: TRBV6-1; abundance: -; CDR3aa: CASSDGQISNQPQHF; CDR3nt: TGTGCCAGCAGTGATGGACAAATAAGCAATCAGCCCCAGCATTTT
d_gene: -; j_gene: TRBJ1-5; v_gene: TRBV28; abundance: -; CDR3aa: CASTPRGEPQHF; CDR3nt: TGTGCCAGCACCCCTCGTGGCGAGCCCCAGCATTTT
d_gene: -; j_gene: TRBJ1-3; v_gene: TRBV4-1; abundance: -; CDR3aa: CASSQALTAGNTIYF; CDR3nt: TGCGCCAGCAGCCAAGCCTTGACCGCAGGAAACACCATATATTTT
d_gene: -; j_gene: TRBJ2-7; v_gene: TRBV19; abundance: -; CDR3aa: CASSIARGGDYEQYF; CDR3nt: TGTGCCAGTAGTATCGCCAGGGGTGGGGACTACGAGCAGTACTTC
d_gene: TRBD2; j_gene: TRBJ2-3; v_gene: TRBV9; abundance: -; CDR3aa: CASSAGTSGTDTQYF; CDR3nt: TGTGCCAGCAGCGCCGGGACTAGCGGCACAGATACGCAGTATTTT
d_gene: TRBD2; j_gene: TRBJ2-2; v_gene: TRBV2; abundance: -; CDR3aa: CASRTGLAGALTGELFF; CDR3nt: TGTGCCAGCAGAACGGGACTAGCGGGAGCTCTCACCGGGGAGCTGTTTTTT
d_gene: -; j_gene: TRBJ1-2; v_gene: TRBV7-9; abundance: -; CDR3aa: CASSLVIDPMGNYGYTF; CDR3nt: TGTGCCAGCAGCTTAGTGATAGACCCGATGGGAAACTATGGCTACACCTTC
d_gene: -; j_gene: TRBJ1-2; v_gene: TRBV7-6; abundance: -; CDR3aa: CASSLIDNRGYTF; CDR3nt: TGTGCCAGCAGTCTAATAGATAATAGAGGCTACACCTTC
d_gene: -; j_gene: TRBJ2-7; v_gene: TRBV7-6; abundance: -; CDR3aa: CASSLNPGHGEQYF; CDR3nt: TGTGCCAGCAGCTTAAACCCAGGGCATGGCGAGCAGTACTTC
d_gene: -; j_gene: TRBJ2-3; v_gene: TRBV27; abundance: -; CDR3aa: CASSRLDPDTQYF; CDR3nt: TGTGCCAGCAGTCGGCTAGACCCAGATACGCAGTATTTT
d_gene: -; j_gene: TRBJ1-2; v_gene: TRBV5-5; abundance: -; CDR3aa: CASSLSPGAIIYGYTF; CDR3nt: TGTGCCAGCAGCTTGAGTCCGGGGGCCATAATCTATGGCTACACCTTC
d_gene: TRBD2; j_gene: TRBJ2-1; v_gene: TRBV5-1; abundance: -; CDR3aa: CASSLVLLAGNEQFF; CDR3nt: TGCGCCAGCAGCTTGGTACTCCTAGCGGGCAATGAGCAGTTCTTC
d_gene: TRBD1; j_gene: TRBJ2-5; v_gene: TRBV6-5; abundance: -; CDR3aa: CASRRTGEGTQYF; CDR3nt: TGTGCCAGCAGAAGGACAGGGGAGGGGACCCAGTACTTC
d_gene: -; j_gene: TRBJ1-1; v_gene: TRBV5-6; abundance: -; CDR3aa: CASSFEGISNTEAFF; CDR3nt: TGTGCCAGCAGCTTCGAGGGGATTTCGAACACTGAAGCTTTCTTT
d_gene: -; j_gene: TRBJ2-1; v_gene: TRBV9; abundance: once; CDR3aa: CASSLQVTTGNEQFF; CDR3nt: TGTGCCAGCAGCTTACAGGTCACCACAGGGAATGAGCAGTTCTTC
d_gene: TRBD2; j_gene: TRBJ2-3; v_gene: TRBV10-3; abundance: once; CDR3aa: CAISGGTRNLRTDTQYF; CDR3nt: TGTGCCATCAGTGGGGGGACTAGAAACCTCCGCACAGATACGCAGTATTTT
d_gene: -; j_gene: TRBJ1-1; v_gene: TRBV19; abundance: -; CDR3aa: CASRGYTEAFF; CDR3nt: TGTGCCAGTAGAGGTTACACTGAAGCTTTCTTT
d_gene: TRBD2; j_gene: TRBJ2-3; v_gene: TRBV7-6; abundance: -; CDR3aa: CASSLGTSVDTQYF; CDR3nt: TGTGCCAGCAGCTTGGGGACTAGTGTGGATACGCAGTATTTT
d_gene: -; j_gene: TRBJ1-3; v_gene: TRBV5-3; abundance: -; CDR3aa: CARRLQSSGNTIYF; CDR3nt: TGTGCCAGAAGACTACAGAGCTCTGGAAACACCATATATTTT
d_gene: -; j_gene: TRBJ2-7; v_gene: TRBV7-9; abundance: -; CDR3aa: CASSSFRTAIAYEQYF; CDR3nt: TGTGCCAGCAGCTCCTTCAGGACAGCCATCGCCTACGAGCAGTACTTC
d_gene: -; j_gene: TRBJ2-5; v_gene: TRBV10-3; abundance: once; CDR3aa: CAISEGPRQETQYF; CDR3nt: TGTGCCATCAGTGAGGGGCCCCGGCAAGAGACCCAGTACTTC
d_gene: -; j_gene: TRBJ1-1; v_gene: TRBV6-5; abundance: -; CDR3aa: CASSRGGGTEAFF; CDR3nt: TGTGCCAGCAGTAGGGGGGGAGGGACTGAAGCTTTCTTT
d_gene: TRBD2; j_gene: TRBJ2-2; v_gene: TRBV10-3; abundance: -; CDR3aa: CAISPSGGGRVTGELFF; CDR3nt: TGTGCCATCAGCCCTTCTGGGGGCGGGAGGGTCACCGGGGAGCTGTTTTTT
d_gene: TRBD1; j_gene: TRBJ1-2; v_gene: TRBV9; abundance: -; CDR3aa: CASRGQADYGYTF; CDR3nt: TGTGCCAGCAGGGGACAGGCTGACTATGGCTACACCTTC
d_gene: TRBD1; j_gene: TRBJ2-6; v_gene: TRBV4-1; abundance: -; CDR3aa: CASGKGQTSGANVLTF; CDR3nt: TGCGCCAGCGGAAAGGGACAGACATCTGGGGCCAACGTCCTGACTTTC
d_gene: TRBD1; j_gene: TRBJ1-4; v_gene: TRBV4-1; abundance: -; CDR3aa: CASSLRTGAGEKLFF; CDR3nt: TGCGCCAGCAGCCTACGGACAGGGGCGGGTGAAAAACTGTTTTTT
d_gene: -; j_gene: TRBJ2-1; v_gene: TRBV7-8; abundance: -; CDR3aa: CASSTRQPADRFF; CDR3nt: TGTGCCAGCAGCACTCGACAGCCAGCCGATCGGTTCTTC
d_gene: -; j_gene: TRBJ2-5; v_gene: TRBV4-1; abundance: once; CDR3aa: CASSPGRGETQYF; CDR3nt: TGCGCCAGCAGCCCTGGGAGGGGGGAGACCCAGTACTTC
d_gene: TRBD1; j_gene: TRBJ1-6; v_gene: TRBV7-2; abundance: once; CDR3aa: CASSLTQGVGNSPLHF; CDR3nt: TGTGCCAGCAGCTTAACGCAGGGGGTGGGAAATTCACCCCTCCACTTT
d_gene: TRBD1; j_gene: TRBJ1-6; v_gene: TRBV7-9; abundance: -; CDR3aa: CASSSGQVNSPLHF; CDR3nt: TGTGCCAGCAGCTCGGGACAGGTTAATTCACCCCTCCACTTT
d_gene: TRBD2; j_gene: TRBJ2-2; v_gene: TRBV10-2; abundance: -; CDR3aa: CASSATSGSVRELFF; CDR3nt: TGCGCCAGCAGTGCGACTAGCGGGAGTGTGCGGGAGCTGTTTTTT
d_gene: TRBD2; j_gene: TRBJ2-1; v_gene: TRBV19; abundance: -; CDR3aa: CASRRLAGGDPPFF; CDR3nt: TGTGCCAGCCGGAGACTAGCGGGAGGGGATCCCCCGTTCTTC
d_gene: TRBD2; j_gene: TRBJ2-1; v_gene: TRBV28; abundance: -; CDR3aa: CASSSPGGGSYNEQFF; CDR3nt: TGTGCCAGCAGTTCCCCCGGGGGGGGCTCCTACAATGAGCAGTTCTTC
d_gene: -; j_gene: TRBJ2-6; v_gene: TRBV19; abundance: -; CDR3aa: CASSTPGRSGANVLTF; CDR3nt: TGTGCCAGCAGTACCCCAGGACGCTCTGGGGCCAACGTCCTGACTTTC
d_gene: TRBD2; j_gene: TRBJ2-1; v_gene: TRBV7-2; abundance: -; CDR3aa: CASSLRTSGRNEQFF; CDR3nt: TGTGCCAGCAGCTTAAGGACTAGCGGGAGGAATGAGCAGTTCTTC
d_gene: -; j_gene: TRBJ2-2; v_gene: TRBV28; abundance: few; CDR3aa: CASSLFSAGELFF; CDR3nt: TGTGCCAGCAGTTTATTTAGTGCCGGGGAGCTGTTTTTT
d_gene: -; j_gene: TRBJ2-3; v_gene: TRBV6-6; abundance: once; CDR3aa: CASNMGRGRGTDTQYF; CDR3nt: TGTGCCAGCAATATGGGTAGGGGACGGGGCACAGATACGCAGTATTTT
d_gene: -; j_gene: TRBJ1-5; v_gene: TRBV6-6; abundance: -; CDR3aa: CASSYSHRPHQHF; CDR3nt: TGTGCCAGCAGTTACTCTCATCGGCCCCACCAGCATTTT
d_gene: -; j_gene: TRBJ2-3; v_gene: TRBV20-1; abundance: -; CDR3aa: CSAARTDTQYF; CDR3nt: TGCAGTGCTGCCCGCACAGATACGCAGTATTTT
d_gene: -; j_gene: TRBJ1-1; v_gene: TRBV6-5; abundance: few; CDR3aa: CASSNKIGNTEAFF; CDR3nt: TGTGCCAGCAGCAACAAGATCGGGAACACTGAAGCTTTCTTT
d_gene: -; j_gene: TRBJ2-3; v_gene: TRBV5-6; abundance: -; CDR3aa: CASSSAGTPSGDTQYF; CDR3nt: TGTGCCAGCAGCTCGGCCGGGACCCCCAGCGGAGATACGCAGTATTTT
d_gene: TRBD1; j_gene: TRBJ2-1; v_gene: TRBV15; abundance: -; CDR3aa: CATSTKQGSSYNEQFF; CDR3nt: TGTGCCACCAGCACGAAACAGGGGTCGAGTTACAATGAGCAGTTCTTC
d_gene: TRBD1; j_gene: TRBJ2-1; v_gene: TRBV11-3; abundance: -; CDR3aa: CASSLTGTGREQFF; CDR3nt: TGTGCCAGCAGCTTAACCGGGACAGGGCGTGAGCAGTTCTTC
d_gene: TRBD2; j_gene: TRBJ2-3; v_gene: TRBV7-2; abundance: -; CDR3aa: CASKSGRTTDTQYF; CDR3nt: TGTGCCAGTAAAAGCGGGAGGACCACAGATACGCAGTATTTT
d_gene: TRBD1; j_gene: TRBJ2-2; v_gene: TRBV28; abundance: -; CDR3aa: CASSFLPSTGYPGELFF; CDR3nt: TGTGCCAGCAGTTTCCTGCCATCGACAGGGTATCCCGGGGAGCTGTTTTTT
d_gene: -; j_gene: TRBJ2-5; v_gene: TRBV5-8; abundance: -; CDR3aa: CASSGGKGVETQYF; CDR3nt: TGTGCCAGCAGCGGTGGGAAAGGGGTCGAGACCCAGTACTTC
d_gene: TRBD2; j_gene: TRBJ2-7; v_gene: TRBV7-2; abundance: -; CDR3aa: CASTQSWGGSYEQYF; CDR3nt: TGTGCCAGCACCCAATCATGGGGGGGCTCCTACGAGCAGTACTTC
d_gene: -; j_gene: TRBJ2-2; v_gene: TRBV19; abundance: -; CDR3aa: CASSMTRGFERELFF; CDR3nt: TGTGCCAGTAGTATGACCAGGGGATTTGAGAGGGAGCTGTTTTTT
d_gene: TRBD1; j_gene: TRBJ2-2; v_gene: TRBV11-3; abundance: -; CDR3aa: CASEGGGDRGSPGELFF; CDR3nt: TGTGCCAGCGAAGGAGGCGGAGACAGGGGGTCTCCCGGGGAGCTGTTTTTT
d_gene: -; j_gene: TRBJ1-2; v_gene: TRBV28; abundance: -; CDR3aa: CASSPHPLRRDYGYTF; CDR3nt: TGTGCCAGCAGTCCACACCCCCTCCGGAGGGACTATGGCTACACCTTC
d_gene: -; j_gene: TRBJ1-1; v_gene: TRBV18; abundance: -; CDR3aa: CASSESSLNTEAFF; CDR3nt: TGTGCCAGCTCGGAAAGTAGCTTGAACACTGAAGCTTTCTTT
d_gene: -; j_gene: TRBJ2-3; v_gene: TRBV27; abundance: -; CDR3aa: CASILSGRRTDTQYF; CDR3nt: TGTGCCAGCATTCTATCTGGACGGCGCACAGATACGCAGTATTTT
d_gene: -; j_gene: TRBJ1-4; v_gene: TRBV6-5; abundance: -; CDR3aa: CASSNVGEKLFF; CDR3nt: TGTGCCAGCAGTAACGTGGGGGAAAAACTGTTTTTT
d_gene: TRBD2; j_gene: TRBJ2-3; v_gene: TRBV27; abundance: -; CDR3aa: CASSLRGVRLASDTQYF; CDR3nt: TGTGCCAGCAGTTTACGCGGGGTTCGACTAGCGTCGGATACGCAGTATTTT